A selection of T cell receptor beta chains follows, all from one sample in a study of blood T cell repertoires in COVID-19. Sequenced by immunoSEQ multiplex PCR; TCRdb stores in-frame clones only, minus some. The data show more than 200,000 clones, about 87% seen once. The sequenced sample was peripheral blood. The receptors were sampled from a woman aged 60-70 years with COVID-19, enrolled during active disease. Both conserved end residues are part of each CDR3. D genes are given only for firm matches. Size tells how often a clone was seen (once, few, many) or the class of an expanded clone, and some rows leave it out.

TRBV5-4	TRBD2	TRBJ2-3	.	CASSRPISTSGAADTQYF	TGTGCCAGCAGCCGACCAATATCGACTAGCGGGGCCGCAGATACGCAGTATTTT
TRBV2	.	TRBJ1-6	few	CASSALGSPLHF	TGTGCCAGCAGCGCCCTAGGTTCACCCCTCCACTTT
TRBV7-2	TRBD1	TRBJ1-2	.	CASSLARTGDGYTF	TGTGCCAGCAGCTTAGCCCGGACAGGGGATGGCTACACCTTC
TRBV27	TRBD2	TRBJ2-1	.	CASSQPSGSSPGYNEQFF	TGTGCCAGCAGTCAACCTAGCGGGAGCTCCCCGGGATACAATGAGCAGTTCTTC
TRBV6-6	TRBD1	TRBJ2-7	.	CASSYRDRASSYEQYF	TGTGCCAGCAGTTACCGGGACAGGGCAAGCTCCTACGAGCAGTACTTC
TRBV7-9	TRBD1	TRBJ1-2	.	CASSLTGTGYGYTF	TGTGCCAGCAGCTTAACCGGGACAGGGTATGGCTACACCTTC
TRBV6-5	.	TRBJ1-4	.	CASSSGITNEKLFF	TGTGCCAGCAGCTCCGGGATCACAAATGAAAAACTGTTTTTT
TRBV11-2	TRBD2	TRBJ2-3	.	CASSPGLAGVTDTQYF	TGTGCCAGCAGCCCGGGACTAGCGGGGGTCACAGATACGCAGTATTTT
TRBV20-1	TRBD1	TRBJ2-1	.	CSASRQGFYNEQFF	TGCAGTGCTAGTCGACAGGGATTCTACAATGAGCAGTTCTTC
TRBV24-1	.	TRBJ1-5	.	CATSRGDYQPQHF	TGTGCCACCTCTCGGGGAGACTATCAGCCCCAGCATTTT
TRBV12-5	.	TRBJ1-5	few	CASGSRSTGEYSNQPQHF	TGTGCTAGTGGTTCGCGATCGACAGGCGAGTATAGCAATCAGCCCCAGCATTTT
TRBV7-2	TRBD1	TRBJ1-2	.	CASSVDRGLGYTF	TGTGCCAGCAGCGTCGACAGGGGGCTTGGCTACACCTTC
TRBV29-1	TRBD1	TRBJ2-1	.	CSVIHRGHNEQFF	TGCAGCGTAATACACAGGGGGCACAATGAGCAGTTCTTC
TRBV4-3	TRBD2	TRBJ2-1	once	CASSQGSTSGYNEQFF	TGCGCCAGCAGCCAAGGGTCAACTAGCGGGTACAATGAGCAGTTCTTC
TRBV28	.	TRBJ1-2	.	CASSPLTDGYTF	TGTGCCAGCAGTCCTCTGACAGATGGCTACACCTTC
TRBV7-3	TRBD1	TRBJ2-2	.	CASSPPGQGTGELFF	TGTGCCAGCAGCCCTCCGGGACAGGGTACCGGGGAGCTGTTTTTT
TRBV4-2	.	TRBJ2-3	.	CASSQEGGRPATQYF	TGTGCCAGCAGCCAAGAGGGGGGAAGACCCGCTACGCAGTATTTT
TRBV30	.	TRBJ2-4	.	CAWSGGPVLAKNIQYF	TGTGCCTGGAGCGGGGGGCCGGTCCTAGCCAAAAACATTCAGTACTTC
TRBV5-5	TRBD1	TRBJ1-1	.	CASSWGTGRTEAFF	TGTGCCAGCAGCTGGGGGACAGGGCGCACTGAAGCTTTCTTT
TRBV29-1	TRBD1	TRBJ1-5	few	CSVEGQGGQPQHF	TGCAGCGTTGAGGGACAGGGCGGTCAGCCCCAGCATTTT
TRBV30	.	TRBJ1-4	few	CAWSPQDRNEKLFF	TGTGCCTGGAGTCCACAAGACAGGAATGAAAAACTGTTTTTT
TRBV7-3	.	TRBJ2-1	.	CASSLLGRGEEQFF	TGTGCCAGCAGCTTATTGGGTCGCGGGGAAGAGCAGTTCTTC
TRBV29-1	.	TRBJ1-2	.	CSVEGVLGYTF	TGCAGCGTTGAGGGCGTACTTGGCTACACCTTC
TRBV7-9	.	TRBJ2-1	.	CASSLRASVYNEQFF	TGTGCCAGCAGCTTAAGGGCTAGCGTCTACAATGAGCAGTTCTTC
TRBV5-1	.	TRBJ2-1	.	CASSLDGTGNEQFF	TGCGCCAGCAGCTTGGATGGGACTGGGAATGAGCAGTTCTTC
TRBV15	TRBD2	TRBJ2-3	.	CATSRAGDGLAVRDTQYF	TGTGCCACCAGCAGAGCCGGGGACGGACTAGCGGTACGAGATACGCAGTATTTT